The clone carrying this TCR beta chain was counted many times. What it binds is unknown. The CDR3 extends over 19 amino acids. After removal of 4 bases from V and 5 bases from J, the junction contained 21 bases not matched to a gene. CDR1 and CDR2 (germline): SGHRS, YFSETQ. Unique molecular identifiers were used to barcode this TCRbeta library. TCRdb called the PCR reads again in MiXCR, with one record for every CDR3 protein. This sample has fewer than 550,000 distinct CDR3 sequences, with roughly 11% found just once. This sample was included in a study of T-cell reconstitution after alpha-beta-depleted transplantation in children. Broader study findings: At around two months after transplant, the alpha-beta T cells were reportedly derived from several hundred expanded clones that came from non-depleted graft cells. T-cell numbers and diversity one year post-transplant derived largely from freshly generated T cells. The study traced high day-60 TCRbeta diversity in some patients to surviving recipient T cells and thymic progenitors.

The chain combines TRBV5-1 with TRBJ1-1, with 9 bases identical to TRBD1. Sequences were derived from PBMCs, mostly from graft donor cells, sampled 180 days after TCRalphabeta/CD19-depleted stem cell transplant. This TCR was sampled from a female patient under 10 years old who had a stem cell transplant for aplastic anemia, so the T cells may come from the graft donor. The CDR3 loop reads CASSPTTGGGGGKRTEAFF. The CDR3 DNA reads TGCGCCAGCAGCCCTACAACAGGGGGCGGAGGTGGGAAGAGGACTGAAGCTTTCTTT.